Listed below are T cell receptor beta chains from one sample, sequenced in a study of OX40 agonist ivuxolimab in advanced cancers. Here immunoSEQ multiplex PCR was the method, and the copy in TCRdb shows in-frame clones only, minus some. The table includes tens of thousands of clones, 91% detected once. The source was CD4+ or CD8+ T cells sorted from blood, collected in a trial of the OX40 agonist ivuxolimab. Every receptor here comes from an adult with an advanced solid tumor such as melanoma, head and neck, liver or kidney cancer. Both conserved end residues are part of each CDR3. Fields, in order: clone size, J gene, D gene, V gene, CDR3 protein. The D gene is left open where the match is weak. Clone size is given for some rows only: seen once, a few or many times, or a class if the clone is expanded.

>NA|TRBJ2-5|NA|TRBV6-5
CASSWEETQYF
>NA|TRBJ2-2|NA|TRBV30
CAWSWDGGELFF
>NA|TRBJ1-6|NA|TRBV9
CASSVAEGVRNSPLHF
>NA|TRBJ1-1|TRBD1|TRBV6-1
CASTEQGLNTEAFF
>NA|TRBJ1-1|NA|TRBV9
CASSVMDTEAFF
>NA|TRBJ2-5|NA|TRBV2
CASKGTEGGTQYF
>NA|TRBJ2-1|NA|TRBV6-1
CASSEVARSSYNEQFF
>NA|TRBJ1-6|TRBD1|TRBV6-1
CASSEATTGGWGSPLHF
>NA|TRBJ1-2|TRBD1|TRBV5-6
CASSAQGVEGYTF
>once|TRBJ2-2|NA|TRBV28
CASSLFGMTGELFF
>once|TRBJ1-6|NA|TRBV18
CASSPSRGRDGLWNSPLHF
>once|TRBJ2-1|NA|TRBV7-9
CASSLRGTTHNEQFF
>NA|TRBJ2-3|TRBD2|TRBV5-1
CASSPLTSGRAPTDTQYF
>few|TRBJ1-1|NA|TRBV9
CASSRRQTADGAFF
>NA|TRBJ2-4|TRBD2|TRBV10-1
CASSEDWASGKNIQYF
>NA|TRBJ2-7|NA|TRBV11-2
CASSSQGSVVVQYF
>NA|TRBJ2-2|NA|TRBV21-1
CASSESVTVREVAGELFF
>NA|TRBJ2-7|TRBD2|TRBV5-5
CASSLVGGASYEQYF
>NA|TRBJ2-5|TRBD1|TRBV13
CASGLTGGFETQYF
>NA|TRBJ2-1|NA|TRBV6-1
CASRTGVTYNEQFF
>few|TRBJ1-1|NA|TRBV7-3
CASSLVRTTEAFF
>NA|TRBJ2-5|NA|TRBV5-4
CASSSGARAGETQYF
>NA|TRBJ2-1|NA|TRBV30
CAWSVLFLGEQFF
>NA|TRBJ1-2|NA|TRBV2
CASNYQPEGYGYTF
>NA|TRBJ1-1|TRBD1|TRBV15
CATSAGQGNTEAFF